These 19 T cell receptor beta chains were sequenced from one sample in a study of beta chain features in type 1 diabetes. Expressed TCRB transcripts were sequenced, since all the RNA that had been isolated was reverse transcribed. The table came from immunoSEQ multiplex PCR; TCRdb's copy has only in-frame clones and leaves some out. The sample contains about 230,000 clones, about 9.3% of which appear only once. Sample: naive CD4+ T cells from blood. The receptors were gathered from a woman aged 18-30 years in good health.

V gene TRBV7-6 combines with J gene TRBJ1-1, with 7 bases aligning to TRBD1. V dropped 6 bases and J dropped 1; count of bases not matched to a gene: 11. This CDR3 is built from 16 residues. Germline-derived CDR1 and CDR2 are SGHVS and FNYEAQ. CDR3 region: CASSLISGGQNTEAFF. CDR3 in DNA: TGTGCCAGCAGTCTAATCTCAGGGGGGCAGAACACTGAAGCTTTCTTT.

This clone was detected a few times. This chain joins TRBV29-1 and TRBJ2-7; no clear D gene. This CDR3 region has 14 residues. V was cut by 4 bases and J by 5 bases, with 18 bases left in between. Per the germline V gene, CDR1 is SQVTM and CDR2 is ANQGSEA. The CDR3 here is CSVVPSPPFDEQYF. CDR3 bases: TGCAGCGTTGTCCCCAGTCCCCCCTTCGACGAGCAGTACTTC.

In this sample, this clone turned up a few times. CDR3 in amino acids: CASSQAPRSDEKLFF. The CDR3 bases are TGTGCCAGCAGCCAAGCCCCGCGGAGCGACGAAAAACTGTTTTTT. The chain employs TRBV4-2 and TRBJ1-4; D not certain. Germline CDR1 LGHNA, CDR2 YNFKEQ. This CDR3 spans 15 amino acids. Trimming cost V 1 base and J 8 bases, with 14 bases left between them.

This sequence joins TRBV6-6 and TRBJ2-1; no definite D call. Between the trimmed V and J ends, which lost 11 bases and 3 bases, there was a span of 5 bases. The CDR3 covers 10 residues. The germline CDR1 and CDR2 sequences are MNHNY and SVGAGI (reference sequence). The CDR3 loop reads CAGGYNEQFF. In nucleotides, the CDR3 is TGTGCCGGCGGCTACAATGAGCAGTTCTTC.

V and J are TRBV27 and TRBJ2-7; 8 nucleotides agree with TRBD2. V lost 7 bases to trimming and J lost 7 bases; unmatched junction nucleotides: 12. Germline values: CDR1 MNHEY, CDR2 SMNVEV (reference sequence). The CDR3 is 14 residues long. This CDR3 reads CASKPPGGGWEQYF. In DNA form, the CDR3 reads TGTGCCAGCAAGCCACCCGGCGGGGGGTGGGAGCAGTACTTC.

The V and J genes are TRBV5-1 and TRBJ1-5; D perhaps matches TRBD1 (5 bases). The germline V gene encodes CDR1 SGHRS and CDR2 YFSETQ. V lost 4 bases and J 9 bases, leaving 17 bases between the germline ends. The CDR3 extends over 14 amino acids. The CDR3 DNA is TGCGCCAGCAGCCCGGGGGAGGGGCAAGGGCCCCAGCATTTT. This codes for CASSPGEGQGPQHF.

The chain combines TRBV11-2 with TRBJ1-2, with D unclear. V was pared by 7 bases and J by 0 bases, with 12 bases between. Germline lookup yields CDR1 SGHAT and CDR2 FQNNGV. There are 14 residues in the CDR3. CDR3 in DNA: TGTGCCAGCACACGGTTAGTTCCTAACTATGGCTACACCTTC. This codes for CASTRLVPNYGYTF.

Only a few counts were recorded for this clone. The chain employs TRBV21-1 and TRBJ2-7; the listed D gene, TRBD1, was not tested against the DNA. TRBV21-1 is listed as a pseudogene. The CDR3 runs 13 residues. The CDR3: CASSKSTGYEQYF. CDR3 DNA sequence: TGTGCCAGCAGCAAATCAACAGGGTACGAGCAGTACTTC.

This clone was found a few times. This chain links TRBV29-1 with TRBJ1-1; D gene ambiguous. Germline V gives CDR1 SQVTM, CDR2 ANQGSEA. The CDR3 has 14 amino acids. V was cut by 4 bases and J by 0 bases, with 12 bases left in between. The CDR3 reads CSVVLRIMNTEAFF. CDR3 DNA: TGCAGCGTTGTCTTGCGGATAATGAACACTGAAGCTTTCTTT.

The chain combines TRBV30 with TRBJ1-2; no clear D. Trimming shortened V by 0 bases and J by 3 bases, and 17 bases separated the two germline ends. The CDR3 is 16 amino acids. Germline V gene lookup returns CDR1 GTSNPN and CDR2 SVGIG (reference sequence). The CDR3 here is CAWSVLGARNDYGYTF. DNA of the CDR3: TGTGCCTGGAGTGTATTGGGAGCCCGGAATGACTATGGCTACACCTTC.

This clone was observed a few times. The V call is TRBV6-1, the J call TRBJ1-2, with 7 nucleotides matching TRBD1. Germline V lookup: CDR1 MNHNS, CDR2 SASEGT. Trimming at V came to 6 bases and at J to 7 bases, leaving 8 bases not matched to a gene. The CDR3 runs to 13 residues. Here the CDR3 DNA reads TGTGCCAGCAGGGCACAGGGGTTAGGTGGCTACACCTTC. Encoded protein: CASRAQGLGGYTF.

The table lists this clone with a few counts. Additional DNA sequences in this sample encode the identical CDR3. This sequence joins TRBV6-5 and TRBJ1-1, with D uncertain. V lost 0 bases and J 0 bases, leaving 5 bases between the germline ends. Germline CDR1 and CDR2: MNHEY and SVGAGI. The CDR3 consists of 14 residues. As DNA, the CDR3 is TGTGCCAGCAGTTACTCGAGAGTGAACACTGAAGCTTTCTTT. Translating it yields CASSYSRVNTEAFF.

This clone has more than one count but fewer than ten. The chain joins TRBV30 to TRBJ1-1; possible D gene TRBD1, 6 bases. Looked up from germline, CDR1 is GTSNPN and CDR2 is SVGIG (reference sequence). V lost 3 bases to trimming and J lost 3 bases, with 17 bases between them. The CDR3 loop spans 15 amino acids. This chain's CDR3 is CAWRNRAPRYTEAFF. CDR3 bases: TGTGCCTGGAGAAACAGGGCCCCACGGTACACTGAAGCTTTCTTT.

This clone was detected a few times. This chain uses TRBV5-1 with TRBJ2-1; 8 nucleotides align to TRBD2. The CDR3 has 17 residues. CDR1 is SGHRS and CDR2 is YFSETQ in the germline V gene. The V gene end was trimmed by 0 bases and the J gene end by 4 bases; junction bases not matched to a gene: 9. CDR3 region: CASSLAPVAGGYNEQFF. The CDR3 DNA follows: TGCGCCAGCAGCTTGGCCCCGGTGGCGGGGGGATACAATGAGCAGTTCTTC.

The CDR3 DNA reads as TGTGCCAGCTCACCGACTAGGGACAATGAGCAGTTCTTC. This translates into CASSPTRDNEQFF. This chain uses TRBV18 with TRBJ2-1, with D possibly being TRBD2 (6 bases). The germline V and J ends were trimmed by 3 bases and 5 bases, with 8 bases remaining between them. This CDR3 is 13 amino acids long. Germline loops: CDR1 KGHSH, CDR2 LQKENI.

The V call is TRBV7-8, the J call TRBJ2-5; 10 bases line up with TRBD1. The V gene end was trimmed by 6 bases and the J gene end by 4 bases; junction bases not matched to a gene: 14. Germline CDR1 reads SGHVS; CDR2 reads FQNEAQ. This CDR3 has 17 amino acids. The CDR3 sequence: CASSSLTGQGVAETQYF. The CDR3 DNA reads TGTGCCAGCAGTTCTTTAACCGGACAGGGGGTGGCAGAGACCCAGTACTTC.

This clone was seen only a few times. This chain uses TRBV5-1 with TRBJ2-3; possibly TRBD2 for D (6 bases). The CDR3 extends over 15 amino acids. The germline gives CDR1 SGHRS, CDR2 YFSETQ. Trimming took 0 bases from V and 0 from J, leaving 8 bases between them. The CDR3 coding sequence is TGCGCCAGCAGCTTGGGCGGGGAGAGCACAGATACGCAGTATTTT. Translating it yields CASSLGGESTDTQYF.

This clone came up a few times. The rearrangement uses TRBV5-1 and TRBJ2-7; 13 bases map to TRBD2. Germline CDR1 is SGHRS and CDR2 is YFSETQ. The CDR3 sequence is 16 residues long. V was pared by 2 bases and J by 1 base, with 3 bases of the junction left unmatched. DNA of the CDR3: TGCGCCAGCAGCTTCGGACTAGCGGGAGAGTCCTACGAGCAGTACTTC. It yields the protein CASSFGLAGESYEQYF.

This sequence joins TRBV7-9 and TRBJ1-4; 8 bases align to TRBD1. Germline V gene lookup returns CDR1 SEHNR and CDR2 FQNEAQ (reference sequence). With 8 bases clipped from V and 6 bases from J, the junction kept 8 bases outside the gene matches. The CDR3 spans 14 residues. CDR3 nucleotides: TGTGCCAGCTCCCCAGGGGGCGCTTATGAAAAACTGTTTTTT. Its translation is CASSPGGAYEKLFF.